Presented here are 24 T cell receptor beta chains from one specimen sequenced in a study of a mutant IDH1 vaccine in newly diagnosed glioma. Their antigen targets remain unknown. The data were produced by immunoSEQ multiplex PCR, yet TCRdb's version contains in-frame clones alone and is incomplete. The sample has approximately 50,000 clones; around 80% are singletons. The time point denotes: week 5, during vaccination. Every vaccine dose comprised 300 ug of mutant IDH1 20-mer peptide plus topical imiquimod. The sample consisted of PBMCs, taken from a glioma patient whose treatment included an IDH1 peptide vaccine. The receptors were gathered from a man aged 50 to 60 with glioma.

The chain employs TRBV5-1 and TRBJ2-2; D is tentatively TRBD1 or TRBD2 (5 bases each). The CDR3 runs to 15 residues. Trimming removed 5 bases at V and 4 bases at J, with 15 bases between. Germline-derived CDR1 and CDR2 are SGHRS and YFSETQ. CDR3 loop: CASRPGPARTGELFF. For the CDR3, the DNA is TGCGCCAGCAGGCCGGGACCGGCCCGCACCGGGGAGCTGTTTTTT.

Concerning this clone: In the same sample, other DNA sequences code for this CDR3. The rearrangement joins TRBV29-1 to TRBJ2-7; tentatively, D is TRBD2 (5 bases). Germline V gives CDR1 SQVTM, CDR2 ANQGSEA. The CDR3 loop spans 12 amino acids. Trimming pared 2 bases from V and 4 bases from J, leaving 9 bases between. The CDR3 protein is CSVEWSGYEQYF. CDR3 in DNA: TGCAGCGTTGAATGGTCGGGGTACGAGCAGTACTTC.

V usage is TRBV6-5 and J usage is TRBJ1-1; TRBD1 matches 7 bases. In germline, CDR1 is MNHEY, CDR2 SVGAGI. The CDR3 is 15 residues long. The ends lost 6 bases at V and 5 bases at J; junction bases unmatched: 12. The CDR3 nucleotides are TGTGCCAGCAGCCTCGGACAGGCAATTTCGACTGAAGCTTTCTTT. This encodes CASSLGQAISTEAFF.

This chain uses TRBV10-3 with TRBJ1-1, with D hard to call. Germline values: CDR1 ENHRY, CDR2 SYGVKD. V gave up 6 bases and J gave up 1 base, with 12 bases separating them. The CDR3 extends over 14 amino acids. The DNA of the CDR3 is TGTGCCATCAGCGCCGCTGGTACGAACACTGAAGCTTTCTTT. It is translated as CAISAAGTNTEAFF.

This clone was counted a single time. The rearrangement joins TRBV9 to TRBJ1-1; 8 nucleotides match TRBD1. The CDR3 spans 15 residues. The germline V gene encodes CDR1 SGDLS and CDR2 YYNGEE. V dropped 4 bases and J dropped 4; count of bases not matched to a gene: 9. The CDR3: CASSSGQGSGTEAFF. The CDR3 nucleotides read TGTGCCAGCAGCTCCGGACAGGGTTCGGGCACTGAAGCTTTCTTT.

The CDR3 region has the DNA TGTGCCGGGCAAACGACTGAAGCTTTCTTT. Translated: CAGQTTEAFF. The V call is TRBV7-9, the J call TRBJ1-1; D ambiguous. V was pared by 11 bases and J by 5 bases, with 9 bases between. The CDR3 is 10 amino acids. Looked up from germline, CDR1 is SEHNR and CDR2 is FQNEAQ (reference sequence).

The genes are TRBV30 and TRBJ2-7; no clear D gene. Trimming shortened V by 2 bases and J by 2 bases, and 13 bases separated the two germline ends. The CDR3 loop spans 14 amino acids. From germline, CDR1 is GTSNPN and CDR2 SVGIG (reference sequence). This chain's CDR3 is CAWSPLTAAYEQYF. Here the CDR3 DNA reads TGTGCCTGGAGTCCGTTGACGGCCGCCTACGAGCAGTACTTC.

The chain uses TRBV6-5 and TRBJ1-2, with TRBD1 as a possible D gene (6 bases). Between the trimmed V and J ends, which lost 5 bases and 4 bases, there was a span of 14 bases. Germline assignment: CDR1 MNHEY and CDR2 SVGAGI. The CDR3 is made up of 14 amino acids. For the CDR3, the DNA is TGTGCCAGCAGTAACCCGGGGGCAGTCTATGGCTACACCTTC. Its translation: CASSNPGAVYGYTF.

The rearrangement links TRBV5-6 to TRBJ1-1, with 10 bases fitting TRBD1. The V gene end was trimmed by 3 bases and the J gene end by 6 bases; junction bases not matched to a gene: 5. CDR1 SGHDT and CDR2 YYEEEE come from the germline V gene. This CDR3 is 14 amino acids long. The CDR3 DNA is TGTGCCAGCAGCTGGGACAGGGGAAGGGCTGAAGCTTTCTTT. Protein sequence: CASSWDRGRAEAFF.

The chain couples TRBV6-6 to TRBJ2-7, with D maybe TRBD1 (6 bases). V lost 6 bases and J 6 bases, leaving 9 bases between the germline ends. The CDR3 contains 11 residues. CDR1 and CDR2 (germline): MNHNY, SVGAGI (reference sequence). DNA for the CDR3: TGTGCCAGCAGGACACAGGGCGAGCAGTACTTC. Amino acids: CASRTQGEQYF.

The chain carries TRBV11-2 and TRBJ1-1; TRBD1 is a possible D gene (5 bases). Germline V gives CDR1 SGHAT, CDR2 FQNNGV. This CDR3 spans 14 amino acids. The V end lost 3 bases, the J end lost 4 bases, and 12 bases lay between the germline ends. The CDR3 DNA is TGTGCCAGCAGCTTTGGGGGATGGAGCACTGAAGCTTTCTTT. It specifies CASSFGGWSTEAFF.

The gene calls are TRBV4-1 and TRBJ1-5; no definite D call. Germline V gene sequence: CDR1 MGHRA, CDR2 YSYEKL. V lost 0 bases and J 0 bases, leaving 3 bases between the germline ends. The CDR3 spans 14 residues. CDR3 nucleotide sequence: TGCGCCAGCAGCCAAGACTATAGCAATCAGCCCCAGCATTTT. This encodes CASSQDYSNQPQHF.

This rearrangement joins TRBV19 to TRBJ1-1; D not resolved. V was clipped by 6 bases and J by 14 bases, with 22 bases between them. This CDR3 spans 13 amino acids. Germline V gene lookup returns CDR1 LNHDA and CDR2 SQIVND (reference sequence). CDR3 amino acids: CASRRVEESPGFF. The CDR3 nucleotides read TGTGCCAGTAGACGGGTTGAAGAGTCGCCCGGGTTCTTT.

To note about this clone: The junction does not match germline at one end; this may be a read error. The chain combines TRBV6-1 with TRBJ1-2; 8 bases align to TRBD1. The CDR3 sequence is 14 residues long. Germline CDR1 is MNHNS and CDR2 is SASEGT. CDR3 sequence (DNA): TGTGCCATCAGTGAAAGGCAGGGGGCCTATGGCTACACCTTC. Translating it yields CAISERQGAYGYTF.

The chain couples TRBV5-1 to TRBJ1-1; D is uncertain. This CDR3 contains 13 residues. V lost 3 bases to trimming and J lost 5 bases, with 11 bases between them. CDR1 SGHRS and CDR2 YFSETQ come from the germline V gene. CDR3 nucleotides: TGCGCCAGCAGCTCGCCGGGGAGAACTGAAGCTTTCTTT. Translating it yields CASSSPGRTEAFF.

The chain joins TRBV4-3 to TRBJ1-5; D gene unclear. V lost 0 bases to trimming and J lost 5 bases, with 8 bases between them. Germline values: CDR1 LGHNA, CDR2 YSLEER. The CDR3 is 14 residues long. CDR3 nucleotide sequence: TGCGCCAGCAGCCAAGATCCCCGGGATCAGCCCCAGCATTTT. This translates into CASSQDPRDQPQHF.

A single count supports this clone. The rearrangement uses TRBV5-1 and TRBJ1-2, with D unresolved. Trimming left V 2 bases short and J 3 bases short, with 17 bases between. CDR1 SGHRS and CDR2 YFSETQ come from the germline V gene. The CDR3 extends over 16 amino acids. The CDR3 protein is CASSLGTGPVDYGYTF. CDR3 nucleotide sequence: TGCGCCAGCAGCTTAGGTACGGGCCCAGTAGACTATGGCTACACCTTC.

The rearrangement joins TRBV9 to TRBJ2-3, with unresolved D. CDR1 is SGDLS and CDR2 is YYNGEE in the germline V gene. The CDR3 is 13 amino acids. Trimming took off 3 bases at V and 6 bases at J, with 11 bases between the two ends. In nucleotides, the CDR3 is TGTGCCAGCAGCGGCATAGATTGGGATACGCAGTATTTT. Translating it yields CASSGIDWDTQYF.

The chain couples TRBV7-2 to TRBJ1-4; D not certain. V dropped 1 base and J dropped 5 bases, with 11 bases sitting between them. The CDR3 extends over 15 amino acids. Looked up from germline, CDR1 is SGHTA and CDR2 is FQGNSA. CDR3 coding DNA: TGTGCCAGCAGCTTAGGAGGACTTTCGAATGAAAAACTGTTTTTT. Its protein is CASSLGGLSNEKLFF.

The V gene is TRBV28, the J gene TRBJ1-2, with TRBD1 as a possible D gene (6 bases). The CDR3 consists of 13 residues. Trimming cost V 4 bases and J 4 bases, with 10 bases left between them. The V gene's germline CDR1 is MDHEN and CDR2 SYDVKM. CDR3 DNA sequence: TGTGCCAGCAGTTACATGGACAGCTATGGCTACACCTTC. This sequence encodes CASSYMDSYGYTF.

The chain is built from TRBV20-1 and TRBJ2-7; D is unresolved. Germline CDR1 reads DFQATT; CDR2 reads SNEGSKA (reference sequence). The CDR3 extends over 11 amino acids. V lost 6 bases and J 6 bases, leaving 12 bases between the germline ends. CDR3: CSATRGGEQYF. The CDR3 DNA follows: TGCAGTGCAACCCGAGGCGGCGAGCAGTACTTC.

Here the CDR3 DNA reads TGTGCCAGCAGCCCCGGACAGGGGAGGGGTGAAAAACTGTTTTTT. This encodes CASSPGQGRGEKLFF. The V and J genes are TRBV9 and TRBJ1-4; 9 nucleotides agree with TRBD1. CDR1 and CDR2 from the germline V gene are SGDLS and YYNGEE. The CDR3 is 15 residues long. With V trimmed by 4 bases and J by 7 bases, 8 bases remained unmatched.

The V call is TRBV7-3, the J call TRBJ2-6; no reliable D call. The CDR3 runs to 16 residues. Germline CDR1 SGHTA, CDR2 FQGTGA. The V end was cut by 2 bases, the J end by 0 bases, with 8 bases between. Here the CDR3 reads CASSLLGSSGANVLTF. The DNA of the CDR3 is TGTGCCAGCAGCTTATTAGGCAGCTCTGGGGCCAACGTCCTGACTTTC.

V gene TRBV6-1 combines with J gene TRBJ2-7; D not certain. Germline CDR1 is MNHNS and CDR2 is SASEGT. The V and J ends lost 6 bases and 1 base respectively, with 16 bases between them. The CDR3 contains 15 residues. In DNA form, the CDR3 reads TGTGCCAGCAGAGAACAGTTACTGGAGTCCTACGAGCAGTACTTC. The encoded protein is CASREQLLESYEQYF.